The clone carrying this TCR beta chain was detected many times. Amplification of TCR beta CDR3 regions was performed using RNA transcripts as template. First-round RT-PCR targeting the TCR CDR3 was performed with the HTBI primer set. MiXCR, run by TCRdb on the multiplex PCR reads, gives a single entry per CDR3 protein. The sample lists 270,000 or so distinct CDR3 sequences, less than 30% occurring once. The data derive from a study of T cells in Graves' hyperthyroidism and ophthalmopathy. V dropped 1 base and J dropped 4; count of bases not matched to a gene: 2. The CDR3 length is 14 residues. In germline, CDR1 is MNHEY, CDR2 SVGAGI.

The gene calls are TRBV6-5 and TRBJ2-5, with 8 positions matching TRBD1. The receptor's source is a middle-aged man with Graves' hyperthyroidism that later progressed to Graves' ophthalmopathy. The sequencing sample was made of blood. This CDR3 is CASSYWDRSETQYF. The CDR3 DNA is TGTGCCAGCAGTTACTGGGACAGGTCAGAGACCCAGTACTTC.